Listed below are T cell receptor beta chains from one sample, sequenced in a study of blood T cells in healthy people across ages. TCRdb independently ran MiXCR on the 5' RACE reads; one entry per CDR3 protein. The table has about 780,000 distinct CDR3 sequences, around a quarter seen once. These data were likewise used in another study, on T cells of mothers and their children.

Sequences were obtained from blood. Source of these receptors: a boy aged 5-17 years in good health. Each CDR3 is given with its conserved first and last residue. D genes are given only for firm matches. Part of the rows lack a size; the others show once, few, many or a class for expanded clones.

clone_size	v_call	d_call	j_call	cdr3_nt	cdr3_aa
few	TRBV12-3/TRBV12-4	TRBD2	TRBJ2-1	TGTGCCAGCAGTGGGAGCGGGGGGGACAATGAGCAGTTCTTC	CASSGSGGDNEQFF
-	TRBV4-1	TRBD2	TRBJ2-3	TGCGCCAGCAGCCGTTTCGGACTAGCGGTTAGCACAGATACGCAGTATTTT	CASSRFGLAVSTDTQYF
-	TRBV5-1	-	TRBJ1-4	TGTGCCAGCAGCCTCCAGAGAGCAACTAATGAAAAACTGTTTTTT	CASSLQRATNEKLFF
-	TRBV7-2	TRBD1	TRBJ1-1	TGTGCCAGCAGCCGAAACAGGGGCACTGAAGCTTTCTTT	CASSRNRGTEAFF
-	TRBV20-1	TRBD2	TRBJ2-7	TGCAGTGCTTCCCCCGGGACGGGAGGCCTCTACGAGCAGTACTTC	CSASPGTGGLYEQYF
-	TRBV6-2/TRBV6-3	-	TRBJ1-1	TGTGCCAGCAGTTACGGGCACCCGAACACTGAAGCTTCCTTT	CASSYGHPNTEASF
-	TRBV25-1	-	TRBJ1-2	TGTGCCAGCAGAACAGGGAATGGCTACACCTTC	CASRTGNGYTF
-	TRBV11-3	TRBD1	TRBJ2-5	TGTGCCAGCAGCCCCTACAGGGGGTCTGAGACCCAGTACTTC	CASSPYRGSETQYF
few	TRBV10-1	-	TRBJ2-3	TGCGCCAGCAGTGGTTTCGAGCGCACAGATACGCAGTATTTT	CASSGFERTDTQYF
-	TRBV11-2	-	TRBJ2-3	TGTGCCAGCAGCAAGGGGAGGGGGGATACGCAGTATTTT	CASSKGRGDTQYF
few	TRBV2	-	TRBJ2-1	TGTGCCAGCAGTGAGGGGGACCTGAGCTCCTACAATGAGCAGTTCTTC	CASSEGDLSSYNEQFF
few	TRBV5-1	-	TRBJ2-2	TGCGCCAGCAGCTTCGATCCCGGGGAGTTGTTTTTT	CASSFDPGELFF
-	TRBV20-1	TRBD2	TRBJ2-7	TGCAGTGTAGGACCCGGGACTACGCTCTACGAGCAGTACTTC	CSVGPGTTLYEQYF
-	TRBV30	TRBD1	TRBJ2-7	TGTGCCTGGAGGCGGACAGGGATGTCCTACGAGCAGTACTTC	CAWRRTGMSYEQYF
few	TRBV29-1	TRBD1	TRBJ2-7	TGCAGCGCACACGGACAGGGTTACGGGCAGTACTTC	CSAHGQGYGQYF
few	TRBV9	TRBD1	TRBJ2-5	TGTGCCAGCAGCTATCGGACAGGTCAGGGGCAGACCCAGTACTTC	CASSYRTGQGQTQYF
few	TRBV18	-	TRBJ1-5	TGTGCCAGCTCACCAGACCTGGCTAGCAATCAGCCCCAGCATTTT	CASSPDLASNQPQHF
-	TRBV7-2	-	TRBJ1-3	TGTGCCAGCAGCGATCCGCTGCGGGGAAACACCATATATTTT	CASSDPLRGNTIYF
-	TRBV21-1	-	TRBJ1-2	TGTGCCAGCAGCAAAGGAGGGGAGGTGGACGATGGCTACACCTTC	CASSKGGEVDDGYTF
few	TRBV6-6	TRBD1	TRBJ2-4	TGTGCCAGCAGCGATCCGGGACAGGGGGTATGGAAAAACATTCAGTACTTC	CASSDPGQGVWKNIQYF
few	TRBV7-6	-	TRBJ2-7	TGTGCCAGCAGCTTGGGGTCGGGAGCTACCTACGAGCAGTACTTC	CASSLGSGATYEQYF
few	TRBV4-2	TRBD1	TRBJ2-1	TGTGCCAGCAGCCAAATCTACAGGGGGCTAGTGGACCTCTACAATGGGCAGTTCTTC	CASSQIYRGLVDLYNGQFF
-	TRBV9	TRBD1	TRBJ1-2	TGTGCCAGCAGCACCTCACAGGGGCCTGAAGGCTACACCTTC	CASSTSQGPEGYTF
-	TRBV6-5	TRBD1	TRBJ1-4	TGTGCCAGCAGTTCCGGGACAGCTCAACTGTTTTTT	CASSSGTAQLFF
-	TRBV5-6	TRBD1	TRBJ1-4	TGTGCCAGCAGCTCCATCCCCGGGACAGGGGAAGAAAAACTGTTTTTT	CASSSIPGTGEEKLFF
-	TRBV20-1	-	TRBJ2-1	TGCAGTGCCGGCCCCGTAGCGGCAGGGAATGAGCAGTTCTTC	CSAGPVAAGNEQFF
-	TRBV28	-	TRBJ2-7	TGTGCCAGCAGTTTAAGGTCGATGGGCCAGGACGAGCAGTACTTC	CASSLRSMGQDEQYF
-	TRBV5-1	TRBD1	TRBJ2-1	TGCGCCAGCAGCTTGTCTCGACAGGGGAATGGGGAGCAGTTCTTC	CASSLSRQGNGEQFF
few	TRBV9	-	TRBJ2-1	TGTGCCAGCAGCGTAGAACCACGAAGCGTCGAGCAGTTCTTC	CASSVEPRSVEQFF
-	TRBV12-3/TRBV12-4	TRBD2	TRBJ2-7	TGTGCCAGCAGCTCCGGGACTAGCGGGGGCCTTTCCTACGAGCAGTACTTC	CASSSGTSGGLSYEQYF
-	TRBV12-3/TRBV12-4	-	TRBJ1-1	TGTGCCAGCAGTTTTCAGAGTTCTTACACTGAAGCTTTCTTT	CASSFQSSYTEAFF
few	TRBV5-1	-	TRBJ2-4	TGCGCCAGCAGACGGGAGCCTCTAGCCAAAAACATTCAGTACTTC	CASRREPLAKNIQYF
-	TRBV28	-	TRBJ2-7	TGTGCCAGCAGTTTATGGAGACAGGTTCTCTCCTACGAGCAGTACTTC	CASSLWRQVLSYEQYF
-	TRBV6-5	TRBD1	TRBJ2-5	TGTGCCAGCAGCCACCGGGACAGGAAGTTCTTC	CASSHRDRKFF
many	TRBV6-5	-	TRBJ1-3	TGTGCCAGCAGCCCCGGGGGCTCTGGAAACACCATATATTTT	CASSPGGSGNTIYF
-	TRBV29-1	-	TRBJ1-1	TGCAGCGTTGTGGCCCTAGGGACTGGGGACACTGAAGCTTTCTTT	CSVVALGTGDTEAFF
-	TRBV10-3	TRBD1	TRBJ1-5	TGTGCCATCAGACAGGGGGGGAGGGATAGCAATCAGCCCCAGCATTTT	CAIRQGGRDSNQPQHF
few	TRBV28	-	TRBJ2-3	TGTGCCAGCAGTTTACGGGACTCGACGCAGTATTTT	CASSLRDSTQYF
-	TRBV12-5	-	TRBJ1-3	TGTGCTAGTGGTTTGGTAGGCAGCCTCTCTGGAAACACCATATATTTT	CASGLVGSLSGNTIYF
-	TRBV6-1	TRBD1	TRBJ2-1	TGTGCCAGCACCCCGGACAGGAGCTCCTACAATGAGCAGTTCTTC	CASTPDRSSYNEQFF
-	TRBV2	TRBD1	TRBJ2-5	TGTGCCAGCAGAGGGGGACAGGCACAAGAGACCCAGTACTTC	CASRGGQAQETQYF
-	TRBV20-1	TRBD2	TRBJ2-3	TGCAGTGCTAGCCGTACTAGCGGGGGGGCCCCAGATACGCAGTATTTT	CSASRTSGGAPDTQYF
few	TRBV5-1	-	TRBJ2-1	TGCGCCAGCAGCTCCCAGGGCCCCCTCTACAATGAGCAGTTCTTC	CASSSQGPLYNEQFF
-	TRBV12-5	-	TRBJ2-1	TGTGCTAGTGGTTTCTCGGGAAATGAGCAGTTCTTC	CASGFSGNEQFF
-	TRBV28	-	TRBJ2-4	TGTGCCAGCGCCTCTAGGACAGAAAAAAACATTCAGTACTTC	CASASRTEKNIQYF
-	TRBV12-3/TRBV12-4	-	TRBJ2-3	TGTGCCAGCAGTCCGCGCTCCGGGTTCACAGATACGCAGTATTTT	CASSPRSGFTDTQYF
-	TRBV5-1	TRBD1	TRBJ1-4	TGCGCCAGCAGCCTCGGACAGGGCGAAAATGAAAAACTGTTTTTT	CASSLGQGENEKLFF